The sequence of this TCR beta chain was determined in a study of blood T cell repertoires in COVID-19 (dated by TCRdb to 2020 to 2022). Looking at the study overall: Samples from collaborators originated in the United States, Italy and Spain and spanned both the acute and convalescent phases of COVID-19. The material from the prospective study consisted of cDNA or gDNA derived from T cells, B-cell-depleted T cells, or PBMCs. Subjects who had been exposed to COVID-19, were actively infected with it, or had recovered from it provided the deeply sampled blood TCRbeta repertoires that made up the dataset. A freely available public database, intended as a resource for researchers studying the immune response to SARS-CoV-2, is where the repertoires were released. Samples were obtained from the ongoing ImmuneRACE study (first 160 participants) and from about 1,300 subjects provided by 6 global collaborators. Nearly every sample came with metadata listing a de-identified subject ID, COVID-19 status, age in years and sex. Where available, HLA class I and class II types were obtained from metadata supplied by the sample provider rather than from assay-based typing. Paper-wide results and their limitations: Clinical and demographic metadata were provided uncurated, with the amount varying by source and participant.

Worth noting for this clone: The antigen it recognizes is unknown. One base away there is no much larger clone; base qualities are not given.

CDR1 and CDR2 (SGHRS, YFSETQ) derive from the germline V gene. There are 15 amino acids in the CDR3, from cysteine to phenylalanine inclusive. Of the read, only the CDR3 DNA is kept; its 45 bases are in frame from base 1. V and J lose 0 bases and 8 bases, and a span of 14 bases separates them. The immunoSEQ Assay, a bias-controlled multiplex PCR, was used to amplify TCRbeta CDR3 regions from genomic DNA. Per the authors' processing: The number of nucleated cells in each sample was estimated by amplification of reference gene primers within the assay. To quantify the absolute abundance of each unique TCRbeta CDR3 rearrangement, sequence reads were collapsed and filtered. For each sample, productive Simpson clonality was calculated as the square root of Simpson's diversity index over productive rearrangements. TCRdb obtained this table from immuneACCESS and retained in-frame rearrangements with V and J assigned. These tables miss some clones; where compared with another copy, unresolved V genes account for less than half of the shortfall, and the remainder is unexplained. That table furnishes V, J and clone size, whereas the DNA furnished D and trimming. Here the sample has about 110,000 clones; approximately 88% occur a single time. Less than 9.5% of the sample rests with the top ten.

Whole blood was collected in K2EDTA tubes by collaborating institutions according to the institutions' own protocols. For TCRbeta analysis, collaborators shipped samples in one of three forms: frozen whole blood, isolated PBMCs, or DNA extracted from either of those sample types. Sequenced: peripheral blood. The chain uses TRBV5-1 and TRBJ1-4; tentative D gene TRBD1, with 5 bases matching. The sequence came from a woman aged 40 to 50 with acute or convalescent COVID-19. The CDR3 reads as follows: CASSLEGAVREKLFF. In nucleotides, the sequence is TGCGCCAGCAGCTTGGAAGGGGCGGTTAGGGAAAAACTGTTTTTT.